The text below deals with one T cell receptor beta chain. Its antigen is not known. Compared with germline, one end of the junction differs, possibly owing to a read error. Genomic DNA, serving as template, underwent TCR beta VDJ and CDR3 profiling. TCRdb called the reads again in MiXCR, with one record for every CDR3 protein. Here the sample spans some 170,000 distinct CDR3 sequences, 71% being singletons. Patients chosen for sequencing had CD8+CD57+ cells that had expanded, as shown by flow cytometry. Each patient had severe acquired aplastic anemia. There was no therapy given to any patient before the blood sampling took place. The source of the sample is a study of CD8+CD57+ T cells in acquired aplastic anemia. In the study overall: Sorted cells (CD4+ and CD8+) yielded DNA amounts that averaged approximately 3.2 ug.

The CDR3 length is 16 residues. Germline V CDR1 and CDR2: SGHVS, FQNEAQ. Findings and caveats of the study: Shared by patients and controls, approximately 29 CD8+ CDR3s were abundant in patients.

The gene calls are TRBV7-8 and TRBJ2-1; 9 nucleotides align to TRBD1. Material for sequencing was sorted CD4+, CD8+, or CD8+CD57+ T cells (not recorded which) from PBMCs. The clonotype was recovered from a human donor with aplastic anemia. In DNA, the CDR3 is TGTGCCAGCAGCTGGACCGGGACAGGGCCCTACAATGAGCAGTTTTTC. Its protein is CASSWTGTGPYNEQFF.